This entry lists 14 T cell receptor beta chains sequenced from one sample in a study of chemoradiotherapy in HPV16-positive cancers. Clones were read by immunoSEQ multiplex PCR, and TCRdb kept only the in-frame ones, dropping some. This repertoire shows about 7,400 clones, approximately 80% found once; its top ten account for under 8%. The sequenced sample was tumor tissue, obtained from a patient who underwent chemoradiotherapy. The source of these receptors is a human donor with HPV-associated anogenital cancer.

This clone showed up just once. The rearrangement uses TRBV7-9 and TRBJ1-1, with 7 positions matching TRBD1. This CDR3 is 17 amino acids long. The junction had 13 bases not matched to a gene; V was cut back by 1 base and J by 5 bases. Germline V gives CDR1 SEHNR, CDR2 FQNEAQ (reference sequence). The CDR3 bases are TGTGCCAGCAGCTTAGAGGGCAGGGGGTTGATGAGGACTGAAGCTTTCTTT. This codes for CASSLEGRGLMRTEAFF.

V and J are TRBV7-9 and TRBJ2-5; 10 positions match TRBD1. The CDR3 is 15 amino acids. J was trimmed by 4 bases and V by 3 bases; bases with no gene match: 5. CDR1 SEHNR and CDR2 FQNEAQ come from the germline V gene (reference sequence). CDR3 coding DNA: TGTGCCAGCAGCTTCGCCGGGACAGGGGCAGAGACCCAGTACTTC. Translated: CASSFAGTGAETQYF.

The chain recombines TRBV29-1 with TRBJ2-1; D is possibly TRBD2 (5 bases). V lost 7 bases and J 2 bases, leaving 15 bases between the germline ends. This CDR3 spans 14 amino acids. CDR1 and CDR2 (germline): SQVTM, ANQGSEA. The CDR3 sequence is CSGRQSGPYNEQFF. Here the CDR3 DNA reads TGCAGCGGTCGCCAAAGCGGCCCCTACAATGAGCAGTTCTTC.

The CDR3 sequence: CASSLAGGTGELFF. DNA for the CDR3: TGTGCCAGCAGCTTGGCAGGGGGGACCGGGGAGCTGTTTTTT. The V gene is TRBV7-3, the J gene TRBJ2-2; D is perhaps TRBD1 (7 bases). Germline assignment: CDR1 SGHTA and CDR2 FQGTGA. The CDR3 consists of 14 residues. V was clipped by 3 bases and J by 5 bases, with 10 bases between them.

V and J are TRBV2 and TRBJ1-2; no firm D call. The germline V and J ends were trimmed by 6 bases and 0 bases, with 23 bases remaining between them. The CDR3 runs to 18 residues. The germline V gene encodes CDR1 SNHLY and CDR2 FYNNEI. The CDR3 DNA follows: TGTGCCAGCAGCCCTAGGCCACGGTTGATCCAAGCTAACTATGGCTACACCTTC. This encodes CASSPRPRLIQANYGYTF.

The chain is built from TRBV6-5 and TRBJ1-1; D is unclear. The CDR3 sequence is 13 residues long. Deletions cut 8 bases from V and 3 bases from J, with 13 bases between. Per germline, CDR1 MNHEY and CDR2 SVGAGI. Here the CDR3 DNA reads TGTGCCAGCTATTCGGGAGGGCACACTGAAGCTTTCTTT. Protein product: CASYSGGHTEAFF.

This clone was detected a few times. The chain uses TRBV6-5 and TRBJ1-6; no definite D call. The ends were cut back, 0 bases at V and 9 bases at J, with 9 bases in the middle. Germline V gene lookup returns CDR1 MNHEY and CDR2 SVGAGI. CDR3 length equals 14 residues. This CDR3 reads CASSYSENSSPLHF. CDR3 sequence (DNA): TGTGCCAGCAGTTACTCCGAGAACAGTTCACCCCTCCACTTT.

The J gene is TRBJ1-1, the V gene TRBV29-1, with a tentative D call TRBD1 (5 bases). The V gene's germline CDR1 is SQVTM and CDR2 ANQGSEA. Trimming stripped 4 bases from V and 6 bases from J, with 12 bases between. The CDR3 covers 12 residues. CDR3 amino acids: CSVVRGRAEAFF. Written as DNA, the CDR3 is TGCAGCGTTGTTAGGGGTAGGGCTGAAGCTTTCTTT.

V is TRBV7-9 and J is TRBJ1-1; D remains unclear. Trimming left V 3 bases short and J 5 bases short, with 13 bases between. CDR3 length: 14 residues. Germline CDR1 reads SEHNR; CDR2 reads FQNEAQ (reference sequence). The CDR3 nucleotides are TGTGCCAGCAGCTTGATTGACCCGGGGACTGAAGCTTTCTTT. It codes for CASSLIDPGTEAFF.

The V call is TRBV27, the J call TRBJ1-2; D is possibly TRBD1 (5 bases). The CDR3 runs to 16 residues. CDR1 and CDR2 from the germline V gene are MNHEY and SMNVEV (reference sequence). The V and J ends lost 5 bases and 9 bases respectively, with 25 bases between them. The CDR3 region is CASSPSSTASSGSYTF. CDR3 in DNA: TGTGCCAGCAGTCCCTCCTCGACAGCGTCGTCGGGAAGCTACACCTTC.

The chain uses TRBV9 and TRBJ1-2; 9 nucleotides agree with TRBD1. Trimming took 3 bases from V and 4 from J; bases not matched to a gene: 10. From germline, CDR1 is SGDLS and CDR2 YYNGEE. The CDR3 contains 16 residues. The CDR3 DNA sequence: TGTGCCAGCAGCGCGACCGGGACAGGGCATACCTATGGCTACACCTTC. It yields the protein CASSATGTGHTYGYTF.

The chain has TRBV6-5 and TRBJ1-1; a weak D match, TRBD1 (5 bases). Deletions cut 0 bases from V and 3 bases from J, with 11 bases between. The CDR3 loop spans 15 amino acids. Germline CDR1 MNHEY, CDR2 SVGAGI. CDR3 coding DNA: TGTGCCAGCAGTTACTCGATAGGGGTGGACACTGAAGCTTTCTTT. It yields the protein CASSYSIGVDTEAFF.

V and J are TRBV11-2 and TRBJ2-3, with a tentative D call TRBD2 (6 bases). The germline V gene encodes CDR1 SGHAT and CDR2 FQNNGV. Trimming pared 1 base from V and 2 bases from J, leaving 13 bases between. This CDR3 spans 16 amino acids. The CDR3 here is CASSLVAGLPTDTQYF. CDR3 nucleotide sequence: TGTGCCAGCAGCTTAGTTGCGGGACTCCCCACAGATACGCAGTATTTT.

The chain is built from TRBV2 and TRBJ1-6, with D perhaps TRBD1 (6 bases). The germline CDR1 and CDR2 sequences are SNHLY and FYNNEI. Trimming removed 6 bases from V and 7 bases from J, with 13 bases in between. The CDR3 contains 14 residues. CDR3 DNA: TGTGCCAGCAGCGTTGGACAGACCAATTCACCCCTCCACTTT. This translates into CASSVGQTNSPLHF.